The 32 T cell receptor beta chains given below trace back to one sample, sequenced in a study of regulatory T cells in long-lasting Graves disease. The time point here: persistent/refractory GD, antithyroid drugs over 5 years with positive TRAb. The TCR library was made from RNA that had been extracted from PBMCs in TRIzol. Relying on iRepertoire HTBI primers and Arm-PCR of CDR3 regions, the team built TCR beta libraries. TCRdb passed the multiplex PCR reads through MiXCR, listing each CDR3 protein once. The table shows over 450,000 distinct CDR3 sequences, with around a fifth occurring only once. Sequenced here: peripheral blood mononuclear cells (PBMCs), sampled when the disease was refractory, from a patient treated with antithyroid drugs. The receptors derive from a female donor with Graves disease.

The CDR3 loop reads CASYTALDTGELFF. DNA for the CDR3: TGTGCCAGTTACACAGCTTTAGACACCGGGGAGCTGTTTTTT. The V gene is TRBV6-1, the J gene TRBJ2-2; D gene unclear. Germline assignment: CDR1 MNHNS and CDR2 SASEGT. The CDR3 has 14 residues. V lost 9 bases to trimming and J lost 3 bases, with 14 bases between them.

In this sample, this clonotype turned up a few times. CDR3 region: CASSLVARGGYGYTF. In DNA form, the CDR3 reads TGTGCCAGCAGCTTAGTCGCCAGGGGAGGCTATGGCTACACCTTC. V gene TRBV11-2 combines with J gene TRBJ1-2, with D tentatively TRBD1 (6 bases). V shed 1 base and J shed 4 bases, with 13 bases lying between them. The CDR3 totals 15 residues. Germline CDR1 reads SGHAT; CDR2 reads FQNNGV.

Comment on this clonotype: One junction end does not reproduce the germline sequence, and a read error may be involved. The V and J genes are TRBV7-2 and TRBJ2-4; 9 nucleotides agree with TRBD2. The CDR3 consists of 16 residues. The germline V gene encodes CDR1 SGHTA and CDR2 FQGNSA. In DNA, the CDR3 is TGTGCCAGCAGCGTAGCGGGGGCCCTCCCGGGGAACATTCAGTACTTC. It yields the protein CASSVAGALPGNIQYF.

Details on this clonotype: Germline and junction disagree at one end, which may indicate a read error. V gene TRBV19 combines with J gene TRBJ1-5; 9 positions match TRBD1. CDR1 is LNHDA, CDR2 SQIVND, per germline (reference sequence). The CDR3 is 17 residues long. CDR3 protein: CASRKGPGQGGDQPRHF. In DNA, the CDR3 is TGTGCCAGTAGAAAGGGACCGGGACAGGGAGGTGATCAGCCCCGGCATTTT.

This clonotype was observed many times. The V gene is TRBV2, the J gene TRBJ2-1; no clear D gene. CDR3 length equals 14 residues. CDR1 is SNHLY, CDR2 FYNNEI, per germline. With 4 bases removed from V and 5 bases from J, the gap between germline ends came to 12 bases. The CDR3 sequence: CASSGGSGDNEQFF. The DNA for the CDR3 is TGTGCCAGCAGTGGTGGGTCTGGCGACAATGAGCAGTTCTTC.

The J gene is TRBJ2-1, the V gene TRBV6-1, with D perhaps TRBD1 (5 bases). Germline CDR1 and CDR2: MNHNS and SASEGT. Trimming cost V 2 bases and J 4 bases, with 12 bases left between them. This CDR3 spans 15 amino acids. The DNA of the CDR3 is TGTGCCAGCAGTGAACTGGCAGGGTCGTACAATGAGCAGTTCTTC. Translating it yields CASSELAGSYNEQFF.

At least ten counts were recorded for this clonotype. This chain joins TRBV20-1 and TRBJ1-1; 8 positions agree with TRBD1. The CDR3 totals 13 residues. Unmatched junction bases numbered 4, after V lost 5 bases and J lost 2 bases. Germline lookup yields CDR1 DFQATT and CDR2 SNEGSKA (reference sequence). The CDR3 DNA is TGCAGTGCTCGGCCAGGGGGCAACACTGAAGCTTTCTTT. Protein: CSARPGGNTEAFF.

This clonotype occurred a few times. The J gene is TRBJ2-1, the V gene TRBV27, with TRBD2 identical over 8 bases. The CDR3 runs to 14 residues. In germline, CDR1 is MNHEY, CDR2 SMNVEV (reference sequence). The trim removed 8 bases at V and 2 bases at J, leaving 5 bases unmatched. CDR3 nucleotide sequence: TGTGCCAGCCGAACCGGGAGGGCCTACAATGAGCAGTTCTTC. As protein: CASRTGRAYNEQFF.

J is TRBJ2-7 and V is TRBV9, with D possibly being TRBD2 (7 bases). V lost 0 bases and J 4 bases, leaving 14 bases between the germline ends. This CDR3 is built from 15 residues. The germline V gene encodes CDR1 SGDLS and CDR2 YYNGEE. The CDR3 loop reads CASSVGSGGRYEQYF. The CDR3 DNA sequence: TGTGCCAGCAGCGTAGGGTCCGGGGGGCGTTACGAGCAGTACTTC. Supplemented by reference TRBV9 and TRBJ2-7, the full variable domain reads DSGVTQTPKHLITATGQRVTLRCSPRSGDLSVYWYQQSLDQGLQFLIQYYNGEERAKGNILERFSAQQFPDLHSELNLSSLELGDSALYFCASSVGSGGRYEQYFGPGTRLTVT.

This sequence joins TRBV28 and TRBJ2-7; 11 nucleotides line up with TRBD1. Germline V gives CDR1 MDHEN, CDR2 SYDVKM. The V and J ends lost 6 bases and 0 bases, in that order; junction bases with no gene match: 7. This CDR3 region has 16 residues. The CDR3 sequence: CASSLGTGGRSYEQYF. In DNA form, the CDR3 reads TGTGCCAGCAGCCTGGGGACAGGGGGACGCTCCTACGAGCAGTACTTC.

This clonotype was observed at least ten times. The V and J genes are TRBV4-2 and TRBJ1-4, with TRBD1 matching 8 bases. CDR3 length: 14 residues. V was pared by 1 base and J by 11 bases, with 6 bases of the junction left unmatched. From germline, CDR1 is LGHNA and CDR2 YNFKEQ. The CDR3 bases are TGTGCCAGCAGCCAAGCTGGACAGGGAGTGAAACTGTTTTTT. It encodes CASSQAGQGVKLFF.

This clonotype was counted ten times or more. The genes are TRBV12-3 or TRBV12-4 and TRBJ2-2; TRBD1 agrees at 11 bases. V was pared by 5 bases and J by 7 bases, with 6 bases of the junction left unmatched. The CDR3 is made up of 15 amino acids. In DNA form, the CDR3 reads TGTGCCAGCAGTCCAGGACAGGGGGCGGTCGGGGAGCTGTTTTTT. As protein: CASSPGQGAVGELFF.

This clonotype was counted at least ten times. The rearrangement links TRBV9 to TRBJ2-5; D is undetermined. V was clipped by 0 bases and J by 7 bases, with 7 bases between them. The CDR3 consists of 12 residues. The germline gives CDR1 SGDLS, CDR2 YYNGEE. The CDR3 coding sequence is TGTGCCAGCAGCGTAGAGGACGGGACCCAGTACTTC. Translation: CASSVEDGTQYF.

This chain links TRBV28 with TRBJ2-7; the match to TRBD2 covers 8 bases. Germline V CDR1 and CDR2: MDHEN, SYDVKM. The CDR3 contains 15 residues. Germline trimming cut 4 bases from V and 6 bases from J; bases unmatched to any gene: 11. In nucleotides, the CDR3 is TGTGCCAGCAGTTCCTTCGCCGGGGGGGGATTCGAGCAGTACTTC. Protein product: CASSSFAGGGFEQYF.

This chain uses TRBV18 with TRBJ2-7; D is perhaps TRBD1 (6 bases). The germline V gene has CDR1 KGHSH and CDR2 LQKENI. Trimming cost V 2 bases and J 6 bases, with 11 bases left between them. The CDR3 runs 13 residues. The CDR3: CASSPGQDSEQYF. The CDR3 nucleotides read TGTGCCAGCTCACCAGGTCAGGACAGCGAGCAGTACTTC.

This chain links TRBV4-1 with TRBJ1-6; possible D gene TRBD1, 5 bases. This CDR3 is 13 amino acids long. Germline CDR1 and CDR2: MGHRA and YSYEKL. V was cut by 10 bases and J by 9 bases, with 16 bases left in between. The CDR3 is CAKKGTVGSPLHF. CDR3 DNA sequence: TGCGCCAAAAAAGGGACGGTCGGTTCACCCCTCCACTTT.

The CDR3 protein is CASSQDSPGEAYEQYF. Written as DNA, the CDR3 is TGTGCCAGCAGCCAAGATTCACCGGGAGAGGCATACGAGCAGTACTTC. The rearrangement links TRBV4-2 to TRBJ2-7; possibly TRBD2 for D (6 bases). The CDR3 runs to 16 residues. In germline, CDR1 is LGHNA, CDR2 YNFKEQ. V was trimmed by 0 bases and J by 4 bases, leaving 16 bases between them.

This clonotype was counted many times. The genes are TRBV28 and TRBJ1-6; no firm D call. The CDR3 is made up of 13 amino acids. CDR1 and CDR2 (germline): MDHEN, SYDVKM. Trimming left V 5 bases short and J 5 bases short, with 7 bases between. CDR3 coding DNA: TGTGCCAGCAGTCGCCCCAATAATTCACCCCTCCACTTT. Translating gives CASSRPNNSPLHF.

This clonotype was counted at least ten times. The CDR3: CASSLRDGTANTGELFF. The CDR3 DNA reads TGTGCCAGCAGCTTGCGTGACGGGACAGCCAACACCGGGGAGCTGTTTTTT. The V call is TRBV5-6, the J call TRBJ2-2; 7 bases fit TRBD1. CDR3 length: 17 amino acids. Trimming cost V 1 base and J 2 bases; bases outside gene matches: 8. From germline, CDR1 is SGHDT and CDR2 YYEEEE.

This clonotype was seen a few times. This chain uses TRBV4-1 with TRBJ2-5; D might be TRBD1 (5 bases). There are 15 residues in the CDR3. V was clipped by 1 base and J by 5 bases, with 14 bases between them. Germline V gives CDR1 MGHRA, CDR2 YSYEKL. CDR3 coding DNA: TGCGCCAGCAGCCAAGTCTCAGGGTCAGGGGAGACCCAGTACTTC. It encodes CASSQVSGSGETQYF.

A remark on this clonotype: This sequence may be a read error, since a much larger clone differs from it by one base. The chain is built from TRBV5-1 and TRBJ1-1; 12 nucleotides match TRBD1. This CDR3 has 17 residues. J lost 4 bases, V lost 4 bases, and 11 bases had no gene match. CDR1 SGHRS and CDR2 YFSETQ come from the germline V gene. The CDR3 bases are TGCGCCAGCAGCCTCATCGGGACAGGGGGCGGACGCACTGAAGCTTTCTTT. This sequence encodes CASSLIGTGGGRTEAFF.

The chain joins TRBV5-8 to TRBJ2-7, with TRBD1 identical over 11 bases. V dropped 4 bases and J dropped 7; count of bases not matched to a gene: 7. The germline CDR1 and CDR2 sequences are SGHTS and YDEGEE. CDR3 length equals 14 residues. The CDR3 nucleotides read TGTGCCAGCAGCCTAAGGACAGGGGGCTTTGAGCAGTACTTC. Protein: CASSLRTGGFEQYF.

This clonotype was seen ten or more times. V and J are TRBV20-1 and TRBJ2-7; TRBD2 might be the D (5 bases). CDR3 length: 14 amino acids. Germline V gene lookup returns CDR1 DFQATT and CDR2 SNEGSKA (reference sequence). V lost 5 bases and J lost 4, with 18 bases in between. The CDR3 sequence: CSAEGVGKGYEQYF. In nucleotides, the CDR3 is TGCAGTGCTGAGGGAGTAGGGAAGGGTTACGAGCAGTACTTC.

This clonotype was detected many times. V is TRBV30 and J is TRBJ2-5; 9 nucleotides line up with TRBD2. Germline CDR1 is GTSNPN and CDR2 is SVGIG (reference sequence). CDR3 length equals 13 residues. J was trimmed by 3 bases and V by 4 bases; bases with no gene match: 3. The CDR3 DNA reads as TGTGCCTGGAATTTAGCGGGAGAAGAGACCCAGTACTTC. As protein: CAWNLAGEETQYF.

Many counts were recorded for this clonotype. The chain joins TRBV20-1 to TRBJ2-7, with 9 nucleotides matching TRBD1. Germline trimming cut 7 bases from V and 2 bases from J; bases unmatched to any gene: 3. The germline CDR1 and CDR2 sequences are DFQATT and SNEGSKA (reference sequence). CDR3 length: 12 residues. The CDR3 DNA is TGCAGTGTACAGGGGGCCCCCTACGAGCAGTACTTC. Protein sequence: CSVQGAPYEQYF.

This clonotype has ten or more counts. The rearrangement joins TRBV28 to TRBJ2-5; D perhaps matches TRBD2 (6 bases). CDR1 and CDR2 (germline): MDHEN, SYDVKM. V shed 2 bases and J shed 5 bases, with 18 bases lying between them. This CDR3 is built from 16 residues. The CDR3 sequence is CASSLSRGRPWETQYF. Here the CDR3 DNA reads TGTGCCAGCAGTTTAAGTCGGGGGAGGCCGTGGGAGACCCAGTACTTC.

This clonotype appeared many times. CDR3 sequence: CAWSGGREQYF. DNA of the CDR3: TGTGCCTGGAGCGGGGGCAGGGAGCAGTACTTC. The J gene is TRBJ2-7, the V gene TRBV30; D is tentatively TRBD1 or TRBD2 (6 bases each). The V gene lost 3 bases and the J gene lost 7 bases, with 10 bases spanning the gap. The CDR3 consists of 11 residues. Per the germline V gene, CDR1 is GTSNPN and CDR2 is SVGIG (reference sequence).

This clonotype has only a few counts. This chain joins TRBV3-1 and TRBJ2-7, with TRBD2 matching over 12 bases. Germline CDR1 is LGHDT and CDR2 is YNNKEL (reference sequence). V was pared by 0 bases and J by 4 bases, with 13 bases of the junction left unmatched. The CDR3 has 19 amino acids. The DNA for the CDR3 is TGTGCCAGCAGCCAAGATCGACTAGCGGGAGAATGGGGCTTTTACGAGCAGTACTTC. This codes for CASSQDRLAGEWGFYEQYF.

The table lists this clonotype with many counts. The chain is built from TRBV7-9 and TRBJ1-5; no reliable D call. Trimming pared 3 bases from V and 4 bases from J, leaving 4 bases between. From germline, CDR1 is SEHNR and CDR2 FQNEAQ (reference sequence). The CDR3 consists of 12 residues. The CDR3 region is CASSLENQPQHF. DNA of the CDR3: TGTGCCAGCAGCTTGGAGAATCAGCCCCAGCATTTT.

This clonotype appeared a few times. This chain uses TRBV5-1 with TRBJ2-7; 9 nucleotides align to TRBD1. CDR3 length: 15 amino acids. Trimming took 2 bases from V and 3 from J; bases not matched to a gene: 6. CDR1 and CDR2 from the germline V gene are SGHRS and YFSETQ. CDR3 loop: CASSFGQGYHYEQYF. The CDR3 DNA reads as TGCGCCAGCAGCTTCGGACAGGGGTACCACTACGAGCAGTACTTC.

The table lists this clonotype with a few counts. A much larger clonotype is one base distant, so this may be a read error. The conserved phenylalanine or tryptophan is not found at the CDR3 terminus, so this likely reflects a read error. V usage is TRBV5-1 and J usage is TRBJ1-4; 8 bases map to TRBD1. V shed 4 bases and J 0 bases; nucleotides not matched to a gene: 5. Germline assignment: CDR1 SGHRS and CDR2 YFSETQ. The CDR3 loop spans 16 amino acids. This chain's CDR3 is CASSPGQAATNEKLFL. In DNA, the CDR3 is TGCGCCAGCAGCCCGGGACAGGCCGCAACTAATGAAAAACTGTTTCTT.

This clonotype was seen many times. The chain couples TRBV12-3 or TRBV12-4 to TRBJ1-6, with 8 nucleotides matching TRBD1. CDR3 length equals 15 residues. V shed 5 bases and J 6 bases; nucleotides not matched to a gene: 6. The CDR3 loop is CASSRSTGGNSPLHF. CDR3 in DNA: TGTGCCAGCAGTCGATCAACAGGGGGTAATTCACCCCTCCACTTT.